This note documents a single TCR beta chain sequence. Its antigen is unknown. One end of the junction varies from germline; a read error may be responsible. The template was RNA from unsorted bulk tissue. This specimen comes from a study of tumor and adjacent non-tumor tissue in lung cancer. Study-level points and caveats: Higher tumor TCR diversity was associated with shorter survival.

CDR3 length: 14 amino acids. Germline CDR1 is SGHNT and CDR2 is YYREEE (reference sequence). A modified ARM-PCR protocol with three rounds of nested PCR amplified TCRbeta. MiXCR, run by TCRdb on the multiplex PCR reads, gives a single entry per CDR3 protein. The table has 120,000 to 150,000 distinct CDR3 sequences, approximately 66% seen once; the top ten hold around a sixth. This sequence was found in a man between 60 and 75 years old with small cell lung cancer. Specimen: lung tumor tissue. The chain couples TRBV5-4 to TRBJ2-5; 9 positions agree with TRBD1. The CDR3 sequence: CASSLAGQGETRYF. CDR3 DNA sequence: TGTGCCAGCAGCTTGGCGGGACAGGGCGAGACCCGGTACTTC. The entire variable domain, with the rest obtained from reference TRBV5-4 and TRBJ2-5, is as follows: ETGVTQSPTHLIKTRGQQVTLRCSSQSGHNTVSWYQQALGQGPQFIFQYYREEENGRGNFPPRFSGLQFPNYSSELNVNALELDDSALYLCASSLAGQGETRYFGPGTRLLVL.